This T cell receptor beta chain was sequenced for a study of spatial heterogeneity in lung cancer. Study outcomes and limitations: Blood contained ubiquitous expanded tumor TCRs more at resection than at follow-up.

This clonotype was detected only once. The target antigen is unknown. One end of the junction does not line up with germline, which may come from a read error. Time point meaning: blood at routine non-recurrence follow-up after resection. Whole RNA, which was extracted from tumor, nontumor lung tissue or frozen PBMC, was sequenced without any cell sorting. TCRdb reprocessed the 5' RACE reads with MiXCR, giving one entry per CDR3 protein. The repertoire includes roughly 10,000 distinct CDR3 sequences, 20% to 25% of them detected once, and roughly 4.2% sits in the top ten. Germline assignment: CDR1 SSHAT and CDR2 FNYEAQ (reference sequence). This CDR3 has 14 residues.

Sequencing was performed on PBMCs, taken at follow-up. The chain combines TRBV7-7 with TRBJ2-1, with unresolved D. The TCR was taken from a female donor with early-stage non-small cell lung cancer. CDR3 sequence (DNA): TGTGCTAGCAGCTCAAATTATGGCGACAATGAGCAGTTCTTC. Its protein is CASSSNYGDNEQFF.